This entry is about one T cell receptor beta chain. Clones were sequenced by immunoSEQ multiplex PCR, and TCRdb holds only the in-frame ones, with some missing. This sample yields around 68,000 clones, of which about 84% are seen a single time; approximately 0.68% belongs to the top ten. The sample originates from a study of OX40 agonist ivuxolimab in advanced cancers. Study overall: Clinicians treated patients with ivuxolimab, an agonistic anti-OX40 (CD134) antibody.

V lost 4 bases and J 0 bases, leaving 13 bases between the germline ends. The CDR3 sequence is 16 residues long. Germline loops: CDR1 MNHNS, CDR2 SASEGT. The sequence derives from an adult with an advanced solid tumor such as melanoma, head and neck, liver or kidney cancer. The sequenced sample was CD4+ or CD8+ T cells sorted from blood, obtained in a trial of the OX40 agonist ivuxolimab. The J gene is TRBJ1-5, the V gene TRBV6-1, with D perhaps matching TRBD1 (6 bases). The chain's CDR3 is CASSGYHRASNQPQHF. CDR3 nucleotides: TGTGCCAGCAGTGGATACCACAGGGCTAGCAATCAGCCCCAGCATTTT.